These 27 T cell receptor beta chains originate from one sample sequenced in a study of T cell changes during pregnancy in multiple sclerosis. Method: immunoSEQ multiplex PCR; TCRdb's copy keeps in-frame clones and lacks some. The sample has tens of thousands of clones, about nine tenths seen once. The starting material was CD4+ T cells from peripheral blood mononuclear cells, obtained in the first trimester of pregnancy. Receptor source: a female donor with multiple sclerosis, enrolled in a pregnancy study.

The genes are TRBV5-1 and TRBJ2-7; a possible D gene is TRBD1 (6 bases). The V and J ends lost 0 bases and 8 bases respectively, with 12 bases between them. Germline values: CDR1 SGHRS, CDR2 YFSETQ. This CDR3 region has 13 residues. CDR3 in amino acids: CASSLGTANKQYF. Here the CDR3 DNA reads TGCGCCAGCAGCTTGGGGACAGCTAATAAGCAGTACTTC.

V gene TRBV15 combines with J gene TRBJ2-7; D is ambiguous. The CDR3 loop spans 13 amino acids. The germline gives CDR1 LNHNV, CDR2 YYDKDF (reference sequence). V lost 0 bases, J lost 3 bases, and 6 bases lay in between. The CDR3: CATSRDFNYEQYF. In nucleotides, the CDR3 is TGTGCCACCAGCAGAGATTTCAACTACGAGCAGTACTTC.

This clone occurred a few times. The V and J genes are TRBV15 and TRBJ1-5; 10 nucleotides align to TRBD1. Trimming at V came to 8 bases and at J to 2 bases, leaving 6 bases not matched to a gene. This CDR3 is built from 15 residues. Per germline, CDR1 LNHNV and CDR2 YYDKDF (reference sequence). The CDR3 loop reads CATGTGDFGNQPQHF. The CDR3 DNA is TGTGCCACCGGGACAGGGGATTTCGGCAATCAGCCCCAGCATTTT.

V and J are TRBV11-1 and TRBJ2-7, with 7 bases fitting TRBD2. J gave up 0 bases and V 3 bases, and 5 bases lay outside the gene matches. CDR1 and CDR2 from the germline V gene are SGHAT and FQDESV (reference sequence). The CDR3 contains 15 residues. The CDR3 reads CASSLPSGSSYEQYF. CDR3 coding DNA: TGTGCCAGCAGCTTGCCTAGCGGTTCCTCCTACGAGCAGTACTTC.

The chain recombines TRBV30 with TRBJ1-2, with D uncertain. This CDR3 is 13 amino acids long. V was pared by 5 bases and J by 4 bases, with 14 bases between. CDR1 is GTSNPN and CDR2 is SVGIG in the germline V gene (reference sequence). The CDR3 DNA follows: TGTGCCTGGGTCCGGGCGGGAACCTATGGCTACACCTTC. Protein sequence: CAWVRAGTYGYTF. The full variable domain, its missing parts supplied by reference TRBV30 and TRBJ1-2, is SQTIHQWPATLVQPVGSPLSLECTVEGTSNPNLYWYRQAAGRGLQLLFYSVGIGQISSEVPQNLSASRPQDRQFILSSKKLLLSDSGFYLCAWVRAGTYGYTFGSGTRLTVV.

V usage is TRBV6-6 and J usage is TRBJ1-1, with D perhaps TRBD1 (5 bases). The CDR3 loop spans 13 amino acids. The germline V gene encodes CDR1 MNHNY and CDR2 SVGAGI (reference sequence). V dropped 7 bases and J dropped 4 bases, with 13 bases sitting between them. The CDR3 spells CASTKTVITEAFF. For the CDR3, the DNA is TGTGCCAGCACCAAGACAGTTATCACTGAAGCTTTCTTT.

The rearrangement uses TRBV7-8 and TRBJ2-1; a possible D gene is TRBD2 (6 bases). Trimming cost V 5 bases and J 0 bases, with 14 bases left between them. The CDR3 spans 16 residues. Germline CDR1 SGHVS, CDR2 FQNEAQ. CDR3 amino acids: CASSPPGTGSYNEQFF. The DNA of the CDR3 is TGTGCCAGCAGCCCACCCGGGACTGGCTCCTACAATGAGCAGTTCTTC.

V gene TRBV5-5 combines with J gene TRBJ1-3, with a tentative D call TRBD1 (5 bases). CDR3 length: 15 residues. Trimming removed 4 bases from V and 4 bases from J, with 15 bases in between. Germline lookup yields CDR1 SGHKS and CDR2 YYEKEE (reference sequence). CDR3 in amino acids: CASSATERFGNTIYF. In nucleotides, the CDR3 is TGTGCCAGCAGCGCGACAGAAAGGTTCGGAAACACCATATATTTT.

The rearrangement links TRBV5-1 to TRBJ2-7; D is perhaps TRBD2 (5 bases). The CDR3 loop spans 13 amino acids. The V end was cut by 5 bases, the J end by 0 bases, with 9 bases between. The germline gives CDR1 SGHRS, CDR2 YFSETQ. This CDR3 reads CASREGISYEQYF. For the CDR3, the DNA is TGCGCCAGCAGAGAGGGTATCTCCTACGAGCAGTACTTC.

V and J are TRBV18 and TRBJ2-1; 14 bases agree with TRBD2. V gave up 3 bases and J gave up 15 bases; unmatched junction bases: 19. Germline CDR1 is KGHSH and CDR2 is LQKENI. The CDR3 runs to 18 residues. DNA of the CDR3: TGTGCCAGCTCACCGACTACTCTACGACTAGCGGGGGGGCCCTCTCGGTTCTTC. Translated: CASSPTTLRLAGGPSRFF.

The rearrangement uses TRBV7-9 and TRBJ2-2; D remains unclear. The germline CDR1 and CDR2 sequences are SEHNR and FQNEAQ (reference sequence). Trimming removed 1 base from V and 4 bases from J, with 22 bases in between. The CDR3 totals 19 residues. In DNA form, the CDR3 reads TGTGCCAGCAGCTTAGTCGTGGTGTTTGGTCAGGTCGGCACCGGGGAGCTGTTTTTT. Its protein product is CASSLVVVFGQVGTGELFF.

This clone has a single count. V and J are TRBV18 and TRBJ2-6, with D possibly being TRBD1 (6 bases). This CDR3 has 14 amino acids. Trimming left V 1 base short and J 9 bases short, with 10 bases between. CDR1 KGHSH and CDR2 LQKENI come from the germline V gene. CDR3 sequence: CASSPRPDSNVLTF. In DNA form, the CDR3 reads TGTGCCAGCTCACCACGTCCGGACAGCAACGTCCTGACTTTC.

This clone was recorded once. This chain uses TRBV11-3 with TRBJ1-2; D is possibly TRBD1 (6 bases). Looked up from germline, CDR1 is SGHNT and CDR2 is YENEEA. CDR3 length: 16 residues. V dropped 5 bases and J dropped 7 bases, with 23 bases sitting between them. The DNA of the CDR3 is TGTGCCAGCAGCCAGAGGGGGGGGTCCCGCCATAGTGGCTACACCTTC. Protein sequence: CASSQRGGSRHSGYTF.

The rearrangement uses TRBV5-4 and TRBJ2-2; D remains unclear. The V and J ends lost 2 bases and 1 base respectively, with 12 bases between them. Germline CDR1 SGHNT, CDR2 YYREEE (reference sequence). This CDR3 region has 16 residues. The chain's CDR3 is CASSFLAAKNTGELFF. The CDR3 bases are TGTGCCAGCAGCTTTTTGGCTGCCAAGAACACCGGGGAGCTGTTTTTT.

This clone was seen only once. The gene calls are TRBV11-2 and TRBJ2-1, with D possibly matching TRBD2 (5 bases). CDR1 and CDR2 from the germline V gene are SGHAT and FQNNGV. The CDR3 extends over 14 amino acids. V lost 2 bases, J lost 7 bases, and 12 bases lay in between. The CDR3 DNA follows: TGTGCCAGCAGCTTAAGGACTGGGTTAAATGAGCAGTTCTTC. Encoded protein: CASSLRTGLNEQFF.

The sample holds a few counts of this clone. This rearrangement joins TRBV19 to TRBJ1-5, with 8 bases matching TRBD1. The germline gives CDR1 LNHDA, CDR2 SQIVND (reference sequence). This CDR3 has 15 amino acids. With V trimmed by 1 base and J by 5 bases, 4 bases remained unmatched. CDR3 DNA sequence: TGTGCCAGTAGTATAGGGACAGGGTTCGATCAGCCCCAGCATTTT. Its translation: CASSIGTGFDQPQHF. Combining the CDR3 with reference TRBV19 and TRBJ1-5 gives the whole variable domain DGGITQSPKYLFRKEGQNVTLSCEQNLNHDAMYWYRQDPGQGLRLIYYSQIVNDFQKGDIAEGYSVSREKKESFPLTVTSAQKNPTAFYLCASSIGTGFDQPQHFGDGTRLSIL.

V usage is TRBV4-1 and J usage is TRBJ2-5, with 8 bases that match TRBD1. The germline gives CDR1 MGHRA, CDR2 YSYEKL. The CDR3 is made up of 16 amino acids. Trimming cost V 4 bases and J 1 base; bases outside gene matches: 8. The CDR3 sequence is CASSRLPGTGQETQYF. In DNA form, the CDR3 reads TGCGCCAGCAGCCGACTACCCGGGACAGGCCAAGAGACCCAGTACTTC.

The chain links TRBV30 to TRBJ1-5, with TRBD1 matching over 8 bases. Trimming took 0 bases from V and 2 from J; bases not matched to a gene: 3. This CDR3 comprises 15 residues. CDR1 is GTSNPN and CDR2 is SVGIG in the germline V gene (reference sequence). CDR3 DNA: TGTGCCTGGAGTGTATCAGGGGGCGGCAATCAGCCCCAGCATTTT. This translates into CAWSVSGGGNQPQHF.

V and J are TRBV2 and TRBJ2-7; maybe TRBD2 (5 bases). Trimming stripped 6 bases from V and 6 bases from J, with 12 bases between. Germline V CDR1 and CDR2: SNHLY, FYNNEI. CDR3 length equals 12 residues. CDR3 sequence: CASRFDEGEQYF. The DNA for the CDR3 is TGTGCCAGCAGATTTGACGAGGGCGAGCAGTACTTC.

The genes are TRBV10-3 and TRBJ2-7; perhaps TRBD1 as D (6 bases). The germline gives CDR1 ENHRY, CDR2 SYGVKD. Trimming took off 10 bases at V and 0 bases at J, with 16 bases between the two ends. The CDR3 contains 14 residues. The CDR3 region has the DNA TGTGCCAGCGTCTCCGGGACAAGCTCCTACGAGCAGTACTTC. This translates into CASVSGTSSYEQYF.

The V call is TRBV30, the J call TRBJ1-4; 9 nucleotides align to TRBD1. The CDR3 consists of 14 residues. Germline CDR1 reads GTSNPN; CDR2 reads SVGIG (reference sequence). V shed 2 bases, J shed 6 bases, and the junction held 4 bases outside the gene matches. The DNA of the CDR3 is TGTGCCTGGAGTAGGGGACAGGGAGATGAAAAACTGTTTTTT. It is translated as CAWSRGQGDEKLFF.

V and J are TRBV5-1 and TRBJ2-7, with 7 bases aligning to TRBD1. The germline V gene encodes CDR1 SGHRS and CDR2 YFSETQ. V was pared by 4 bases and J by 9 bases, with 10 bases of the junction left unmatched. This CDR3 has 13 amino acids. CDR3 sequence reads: CASSSPDRAMQYF. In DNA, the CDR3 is TGCGCCAGCAGCAGCCCCGACAGGGCCATGCAGTACTTC.

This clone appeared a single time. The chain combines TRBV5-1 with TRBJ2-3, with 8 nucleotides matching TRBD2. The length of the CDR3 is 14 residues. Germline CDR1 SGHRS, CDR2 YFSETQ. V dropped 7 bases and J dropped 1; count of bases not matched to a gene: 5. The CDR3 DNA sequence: TGCGCCAGCGTAAAACTAGCGGGCACAGATACGCAGTATTTT. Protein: CASVKLAGTDTQYF.

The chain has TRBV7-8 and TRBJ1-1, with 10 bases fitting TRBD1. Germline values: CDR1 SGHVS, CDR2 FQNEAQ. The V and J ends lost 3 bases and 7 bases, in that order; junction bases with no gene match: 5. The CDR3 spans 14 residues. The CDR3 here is CASSFRTGGNEAFF. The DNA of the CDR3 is TGTGCCAGCAGCTTCCGGACAGGGGGTAATGAAGCTTTCTTT. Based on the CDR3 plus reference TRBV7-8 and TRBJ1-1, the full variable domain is GAGVSQSPRYKVAKRGQDVALRCDPISGHVSLFWYQQALGQGPEFLTYFQNEAQLDKSGLPSDRFFAERPEGSVSTLKIQRTQQEDSAVYLCASSFRTGGNEAFFGQGTRLTVV.

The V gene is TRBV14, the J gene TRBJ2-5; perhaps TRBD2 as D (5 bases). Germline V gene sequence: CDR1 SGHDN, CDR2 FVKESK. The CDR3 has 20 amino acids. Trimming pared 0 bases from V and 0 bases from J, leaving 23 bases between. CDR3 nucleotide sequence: TGTGCCAGCAGCCAAGATCGGGGAGCGGCACATAGCATGTACCAAGAGACCCAGTACTTC. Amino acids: CASSQDRGAAHSMYQETQYF. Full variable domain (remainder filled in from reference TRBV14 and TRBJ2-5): EAGVTQFPSHSVIEKGQTVTLRCDPISGHDNLYWYRRVMGKEIKFLLHFVKESKQDESGMPNNRFLAERTGGTYSTLKVQPAELEDSGVYFCASSQDRGAAHSMYQETQYFGPGTRLLVL.

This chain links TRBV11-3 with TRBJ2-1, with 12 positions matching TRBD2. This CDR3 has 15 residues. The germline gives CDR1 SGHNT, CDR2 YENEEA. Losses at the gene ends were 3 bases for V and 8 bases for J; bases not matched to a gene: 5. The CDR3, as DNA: TGTGCCAGCAGCTTGGCGACTAGCGGGAGTGATGAGCAGTTCTTC. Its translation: CASSLATSGSDEQFF.

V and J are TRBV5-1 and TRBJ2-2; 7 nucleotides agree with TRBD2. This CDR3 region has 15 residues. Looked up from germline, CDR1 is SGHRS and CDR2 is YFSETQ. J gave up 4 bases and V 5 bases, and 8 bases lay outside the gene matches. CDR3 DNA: TGCGCCAGCAGGGCGACTAGCTCGGGCACCGGGGAGCTGTTTTTT. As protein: CASRATSSGTGELFF.